This T cell receptor beta chain was sequenced for a study of HIV-infected children after antiretroviral therapy interruption. About the research overall: Interruption-arm sampling covered weeks 0, 12, interruption end (24 or 48), and about 3 years post-study.

This CDR3 region has 13 residues. Trimming removed 4 bases at V and 4 bases at J, with 9 bases between. Germline V gives CDR1 SGHTS, CDR2 YDEGEE. Whole-study results and caveats: The Gini coefficient of naive CD4+ repertoires rose, returning to baseline by 3 years. Naive CD4+ sequences overlapped less between time points once interruption began.

The TCR library was built from RNA with a 3' RACE protocol and unique molecular identifiers. One entry per CDR3 protein, called by TCRdb with MiXCR from the 3' RACE reads. This table has approximately 96,000 distinct CDR3 sequences, 6% to 8.5% appearing once. This clonotype was found a few times. Its antigen is not identified. The sample's treatment: PENTA 11 planned treatment interruption arm or continuous ART arm. The input for sequencing was CD45RA+ CD4+ T cells from PBMCs, pooled from several time points, taken from a donor given antiretroviral therapy, either interrupted or continuous. Subset: naive CD4+ CD45RA+ CD45RO- T cells. This TCR came from a pool of human donors with HIV. The V call is TRBV5-8, the J call TRBJ1-3, with D unresolved. CDR3 nucleotides: TGTGCCAGCAGCACGACGAGGGGAAACACCATATATTTT. Encoded protein: CASSTTRGNTIYF. Complete variable domain (other parts from reference TRBV5-8 and TRBJ1-3): EAGVTQSPTHLIKTRGQQATLRCSPISGHTSVYWYQQALGLGLQFLLWYDEGEERNRGNFPPRFSGRQFPNYSSELNVNALELEDSALYLCASSTTRGNTIYFGEGSWLTVV.